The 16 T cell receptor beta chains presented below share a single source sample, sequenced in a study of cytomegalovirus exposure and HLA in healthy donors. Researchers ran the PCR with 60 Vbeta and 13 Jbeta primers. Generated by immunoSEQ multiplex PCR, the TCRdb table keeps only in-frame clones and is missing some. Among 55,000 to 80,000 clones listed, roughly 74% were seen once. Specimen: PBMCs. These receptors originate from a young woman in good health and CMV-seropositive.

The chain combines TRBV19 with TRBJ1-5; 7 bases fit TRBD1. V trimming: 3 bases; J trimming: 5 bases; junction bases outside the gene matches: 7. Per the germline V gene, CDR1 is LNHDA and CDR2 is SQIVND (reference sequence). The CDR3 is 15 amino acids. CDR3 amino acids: CASSIWDSPYQPQHF. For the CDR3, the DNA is TGTGCCAGTAGTATCTGGGACAGTCCCTATCAGCCCCAGCATTTT.

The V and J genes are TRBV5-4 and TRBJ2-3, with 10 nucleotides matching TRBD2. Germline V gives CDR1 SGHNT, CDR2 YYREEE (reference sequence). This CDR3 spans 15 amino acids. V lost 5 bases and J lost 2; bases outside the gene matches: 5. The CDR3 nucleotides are TGTGCCAGCAGTCCACTAGCGGGATTCACAGATACGCAGTATTTT. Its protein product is CASSPLAGFTDTQYF.

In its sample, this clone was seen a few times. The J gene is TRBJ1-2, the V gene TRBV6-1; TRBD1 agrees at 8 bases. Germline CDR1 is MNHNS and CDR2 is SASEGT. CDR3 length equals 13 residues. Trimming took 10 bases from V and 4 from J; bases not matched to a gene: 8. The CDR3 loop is CATETGGGYGYTF. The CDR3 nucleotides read TGTGCCACGGAAACAGGGGGTGGCTATGGCTACACCTTC.

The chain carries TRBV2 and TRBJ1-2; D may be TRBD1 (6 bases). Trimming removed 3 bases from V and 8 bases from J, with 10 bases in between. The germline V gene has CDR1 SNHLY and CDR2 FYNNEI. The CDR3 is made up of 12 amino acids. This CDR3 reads CASSDRDNGYTF. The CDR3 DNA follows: TGTGCCAGCAGTGATAGGGACAACGGCTACACCTTC.

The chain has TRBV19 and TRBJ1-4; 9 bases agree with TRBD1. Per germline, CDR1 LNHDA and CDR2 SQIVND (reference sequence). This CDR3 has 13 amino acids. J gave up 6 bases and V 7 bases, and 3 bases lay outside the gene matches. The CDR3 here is CASMGQGHEKLFF. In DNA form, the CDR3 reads TGTGCCAGTATGGGACAGGGCCATGAAAAACTGTTTTTT.

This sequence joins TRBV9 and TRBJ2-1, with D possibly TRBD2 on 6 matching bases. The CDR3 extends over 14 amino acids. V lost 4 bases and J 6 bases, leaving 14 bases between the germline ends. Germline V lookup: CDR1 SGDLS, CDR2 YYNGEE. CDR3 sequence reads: CASSPRDWINEQFF. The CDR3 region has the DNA TGTGCCAGCAGCCCCCGGGACTGGATCAATGAGCAGTTCTTC.

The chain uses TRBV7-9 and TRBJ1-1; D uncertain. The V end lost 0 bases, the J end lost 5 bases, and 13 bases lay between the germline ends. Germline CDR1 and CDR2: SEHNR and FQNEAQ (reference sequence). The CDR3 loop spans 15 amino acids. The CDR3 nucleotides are TGTGCCAGCAGCTTAGCGACCGACTTGAGGACTGAAGCTTTCTTT. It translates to CASSLATDLRTEAFF.

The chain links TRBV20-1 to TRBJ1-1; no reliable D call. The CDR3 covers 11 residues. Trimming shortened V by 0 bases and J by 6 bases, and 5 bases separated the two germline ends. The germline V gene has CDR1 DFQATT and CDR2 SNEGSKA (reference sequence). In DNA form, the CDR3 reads TGCAGTGCTAGAGATGTCGCTGAAGCTTTCTTT. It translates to CSARDVAEAFF.

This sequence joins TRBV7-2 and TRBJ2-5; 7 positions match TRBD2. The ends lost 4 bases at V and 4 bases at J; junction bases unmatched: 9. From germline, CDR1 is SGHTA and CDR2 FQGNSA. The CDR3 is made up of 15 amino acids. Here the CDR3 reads CASSSYTLAGETQYF. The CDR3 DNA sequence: TGTGCCAGCAGCTCTTATACGTTAGCGGGAGAGACCCAGTACTTC.

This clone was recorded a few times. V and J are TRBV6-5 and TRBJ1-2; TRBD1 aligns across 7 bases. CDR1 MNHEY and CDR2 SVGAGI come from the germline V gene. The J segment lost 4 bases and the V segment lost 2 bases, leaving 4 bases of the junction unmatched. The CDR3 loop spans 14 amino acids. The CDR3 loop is CASSYRQGGYGYTF. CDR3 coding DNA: TGTGCCAGCAGTTACCGTCAGGGGGGCTATGGCTACACCTTC.

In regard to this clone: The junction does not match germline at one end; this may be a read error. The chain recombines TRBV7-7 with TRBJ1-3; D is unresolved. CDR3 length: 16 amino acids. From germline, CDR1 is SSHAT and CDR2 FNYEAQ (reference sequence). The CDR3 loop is CASSLYPGDSGNTIYF. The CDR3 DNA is TGTGCTAGCAGCTTATATCCCGGGGACTCTGGAAACACCATATATTTT.

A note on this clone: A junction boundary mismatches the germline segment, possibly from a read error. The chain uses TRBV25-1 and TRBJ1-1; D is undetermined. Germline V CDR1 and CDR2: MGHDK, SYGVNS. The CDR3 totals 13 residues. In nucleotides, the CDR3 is TGTGCCAGCAGTGAATGGACTCTTTCTGAGGCTTTCTTT. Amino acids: CASSEWTLSEAFF.

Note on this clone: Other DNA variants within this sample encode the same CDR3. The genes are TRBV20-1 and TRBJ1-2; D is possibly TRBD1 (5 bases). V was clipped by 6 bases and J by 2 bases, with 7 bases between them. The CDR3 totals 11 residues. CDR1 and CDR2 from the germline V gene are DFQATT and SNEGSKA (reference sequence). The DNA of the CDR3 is TGCAGTGCCCGACAGAACTATGGCTACACCTTC. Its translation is CSARQNYGYTF.

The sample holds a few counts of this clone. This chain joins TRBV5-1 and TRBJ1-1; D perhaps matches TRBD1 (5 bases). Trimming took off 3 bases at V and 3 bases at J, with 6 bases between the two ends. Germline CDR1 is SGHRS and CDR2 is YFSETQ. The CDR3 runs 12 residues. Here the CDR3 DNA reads TGCGCCAGCAGCTGGGGGGACACTGAAGCTTTCTTT. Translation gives CASSWGDTEAFF.

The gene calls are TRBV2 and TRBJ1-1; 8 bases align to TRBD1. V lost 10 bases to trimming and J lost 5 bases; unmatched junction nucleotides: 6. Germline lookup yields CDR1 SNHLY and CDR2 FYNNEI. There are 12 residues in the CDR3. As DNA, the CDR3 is TGTGCCACCAGACAGGGGAGGACTGAAGCTTTCTTT. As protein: CATRQGRTEAFF.

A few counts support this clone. The CDR3 DNA sequence: TGTGCCAGCAGCGTGGGCGGGAGCCACACCGGGGAGCTGTTTTTT. It is translated as CASSVGGSHTGELFF. The chain uses TRBV9 and TRBJ2-2; 7 nucleotides agree with TRBD2. Germline V gene lookup returns CDR1 SGDLS and CDR2 YYNGEE. The CDR3 has 15 residues. V lost 2 bases and J lost 3; bases outside the gene matches: 4. The entire variable domain, with the rest obtained from reference TRBV9 and TRBJ2-2, is as follows: DSGVTQTPKHLITATGQRVTLRCSPRSGDLSVYWYQQSLDQGLQFLIQYYNGEERAKGNILERFSAQQFPDLHSELNLSSLELGDSALYFCASSVGGSHTGELFFGEGSRLTVL.